The 5 T cell receptor beta chains below come from one sample, sequenced in a study of regulatory T cells in long-lasting Graves disease. Time point indicated: persistent/refractory GD, antithyroid drugs over 5 years with positive TRAb. Isolated PBMC RNA provided the starting material for the TCR library. Assembly of TCR beta libraries relied on iRepertoire HTBI primers together with Arm-PCR of CDR3 regions. Each CDR3 protein gets one entry after TCRdb re-called the multiplex PCR reads with MiXCR. Among around 460,000 distinct CDR3 sequences listed, around a fifth were seen once. The sequencing here drew on peripheral blood mononuclear cells (PBMCs), taken when the disease was refractory, from a patient treated with antithyroid drugs. The receptors derive from a female donor with Graves disease.

This clonotype was seen ten or more times. This rearrangement joins TRBV10-2 to TRBJ1-4, with D possibly TRBD1 on 6 matching bases. Germline CDR1 reads WSHSY; CDR2 reads SAAADI. With 2 bases removed from V and 8 bases from J, the gap between germline ends came to 9 bases. The CDR3 runs to 13 residues. The chain's CDR3 is CASSEDRMEKLFF. The CDR3 nucleotides read TGCGCCAGCAGTGAGGACAGGATGGAAAAACTGTTTTTT.

The rearrangement links TRBV29-1 to TRBJ2-2; weak D call: TRBD2 (5 bases). V lost 4 bases to trimming and J lost 6 bases, with 12 bases between them. Germline V gene sequence: CDR1 SQVTM, CDR2 ANQGSEA. This CDR3 has 13 amino acids. The CDR3 DNA is TGCAGCGTTGGGGCAATGGGAGCCGGGGAGCTGTTTTTT. It encodes CSVGAMGAGELFF.

The chain is built from TRBV29-1 and TRBJ1-1; D gene ambiguous. CDR3 size: 11 residues. CDR1 and CDR2 (germline): SQVTM, ANQGSEA. Trimming pared 3 bases from V and 1 base from J, leaving 3 bases between. For the CDR3, the DNA is TGCAGCGTTGACAGGAACACTGAAGCTTTCTTT. This gives the protein CSVDRNTEAFF. Full variable domain (outside the CDR3, taken from reference TRBV29-1 and TRBJ1-1): SAVISQKPSRDICQRGTSLTIQCQVDSQVTMMFWYRQQPGQSLTLIATANQGSEATYESGFVIDKFPISRPNLTFSTLTVSNMSPEDSSIYLCSVDRNTEAFFGQGTRLTVV.

This clonotype showed up just a few times. This chain connects TRBV4-2 to TRBJ1-2; TRBD1 aligns across 8 bases. Germline lookup yields CDR1 LGHNA and CDR2 YNFKEQ. The CDR3 contains 17 residues. V trimming: 0 bases; J trimming: 4 bases; junction bases outside the gene matches: 10. This CDR3 is CASSQEYLGQGSYGYTF. The CDR3 region has the DNA TGTGCCAGCAGCCAAGAATATCTAGGACAGGGATCCTATGGCTACACCTTC.

This clonotype was seen a handful of times. The chain recombines TRBV4-1 with TRBJ2-7, with D perhaps matching TRBD1 or TRBD2 (5 bases each). V was shortened by 3 bases and J by 1 base, with 19 bases between the two germline ends. Looked up from germline, CDR1 is MGHRA and CDR2 is YSYEKL. The CDR3 length is 17 residues. The CDR3 DNA follows: TGCGCCAGCAGCCAGCCCACCTCCGGGACGGCTTCCTACGAGCAGTACTTC. Its translation is CASSQPTSGTASYEQYF.